One and the same sample provided the 16 T cell receptor beta chains below, sequenced in a study of blood T cell repertoires in COVID-19. The protocol was immunoSEQ multiplex PCR, while the TCRdb copy is restricted to in-frame clones and leaves out a portion. The data show 200,000 to 300,000 clones, around four fifths seen once. The sequenced sample was peripheral blood. The receptor source for this set is a woman aged 60-75 years with active or convalescent COVID-19.

The chain uses TRBV10-3 and TRBJ2-1; the D gene is possibly TRBD2 (7 bases). V was cut by 3 bases and J by 3 bases, with 18 bases left in between. Per the germline V gene, CDR1 is ENHRY and CDR2 is SYGVKD. The CDR3 is made up of 17 amino acids. Here the CDR3 DNA reads TGTGCCATCAGTGATTGGGGAGGGGGACCTAACTACAATGAGCAGTTCTTC. Amino acids: CAISDWGGGPNYNEQFF.

The chain employs TRBV5-4 and TRBJ2-5; D perhaps matches TRBD2 (5 bases). CDR1 and CDR2 from the germline V gene are SGHNT and YYREEE (reference sequence). The V and J ends lost 4 bases and 5 bases respectively, with 15 bases between them. There are 14 residues in the CDR3. The CDR3 sequence is CASSQVAGWETQYF. DNA of the CDR3: TGTGCCAGCAGCCAAGTCGCGGGCTGGGAGACCCAGTACTTC.

This chain uses TRBV3-1 (or the pseudogene TRBV3-2) with TRBJ2-1, with D possibly matching TRBD1 (6 bases). Germline V lookup: CDR1 LGHDT, CDR2 YNNKEL (reference sequence). The CDR3 runs 15 residues. V gave up 0 bases and J gave up 1 base, with 7 bases separating them. Here the CDR3 DNA reads TGTGCCAGCAGCCAAGATACAGGGTCCTACAATGAGCAGTTCTTC. Its translation is CASSQDTGSYNEQFF.

The J gene is TRBJ1-1, the V gene TRBV10-2; D is possibly TRBD1 (5 bases). V was clipped by 2 bases and J by 2 bases, with 9 bases between them. The CDR3 has 14 amino acids. Germline V gene data show CDR1 as WSHSY and CDR2 as SAAADI. The DNA of the CDR3 is TGCGCCAGCAGTGAGCGAGACAGAAACACTGAAGCTTTCTTT. This encodes CASSERDRNTEAFF.

V gene TRBV30 combines with J gene TRBJ2-7; possible D gene TRBD2, 6 bases. This CDR3 has 14 amino acids. Germline V gene lookup returns CDR1 GTSNPN and CDR2 SVGIG (reference sequence). V was cut by 2 bases and J by 3 bases, with 14 bases left in between. This CDR3 reads CAWSTGTGGYEQYF. The CDR3 bases are TGTGCCTGGAGTACCGGGACTGGGGGCTACGAGCAGTACTTC.

The table lists this clone with a count of one. The V and J genes are TRBV3-1 (or the pseudogene TRBV3-2) and TRBJ1-6; D may be TRBD1 (5 bases). Deletions cut 6 bases from V and 9 bases from J, with 15 bases between. Germline CDR1 LGHDT, CDR2 YNNKEL (reference sequence). CDR3 size: 14 residues. The CDR3 nucleotides read TGTGCCAGCAGTCTCGGGGGAAGGAGTTCACCCCTCCACTTT. Translation: CASSLGGRSSPLHF.

This clone was seen only once. The V and J genes are TRBV3-1 (or the pseudogene TRBV3-2) and TRBJ2-3; tentative D call: TRBD2 (6 bases). The CDR3 length is 17 residues. Germline V gene sequence: CDR1 LGHDT, CDR2 YNNKEL (reference sequence). V was cut by 4 bases and J by 1 base, with 18 bases left in between. CDR3 in DNA: TGTGCCAGCAGCCCCACCTCAAAGCGGGTCCGCACAGATACGCAGTATTTT. This codes for CASSPTSKRVRTDTQYF.

The rearrangement links TRBV6-2 or TRBV6-3 to TRBJ2-7; D is possibly TRBD1 (5 bases). Germline CDR1 MNHEY, CDR2 SVGEGT. This CDR3 is 14 amino acids long. V was trimmed by 5 bases and J by 1 base, leaving 12 bases between them. This chain's CDR3 is CASSPRAGSYEQYF. The CDR3 DNA sequence: TGTGCCAGCAGTCCCCGGGCAGGGTCCTACGAGCAGTACTTC.

J is TRBJ2-3 and V is TRBV5-1, with TRBD1 matching over 9 bases. The ends lost 3 bases at V and 3 bases at J; junction bases unmatched: 5. The CDR3 contains 15 residues. Germline CDR1 is SGHRS and CDR2 is YFSETQ. Here the CDR3 reads CASSSLTGGTDTQYF. In nucleotides, the CDR3 is TGCGCCAGCAGCTCCTTGACAGGGGGGACAGATACGCAGTATTTT.

Remarks on this clone: A junction boundary mismatches the germline segment, possibly from a read error. The gene calls are TRBV5-8 and TRBJ1-6; D call uncertain. The CDR3 has 9 residues. Germline CDR1 reads SGHTS; CDR2 reads YDEGEE. CDR3 in amino acids: CASTLTRHF. In DNA form, the CDR3 reads TGTGCCAGCACCTTGACCCGGCACTTT.

The J gene is TRBJ2-7, the V gene TRBV23-1; 8 bases are shared with TRBD1. TRBV23-1 is recorded as an ORF, its role being uncertain. The CDR3 extends over 17 amino acids. The ends lost 3 bases at V and 0 bases at J; junction bases unmatched: 10. The chain's CDR3 is CASSHLDRGRGSYEQYV. The CDR3 nucleotides are TGCGCCAGCAGTCACCTCGACAGGGGACGCGGCTCCTACGAGCAGTACGTC.

The chain is built from TRBV19 and TRBJ2-1; no firm D call. CDR3 length: 15 residues. CDR1 and CDR2 (germline): LNHDA, SQIVND (reference sequence). Trimming shortened V by 6 bases and J by 2 bases, and 14 bases separated the two germline ends. The CDR3 nucleotides are TGTGCCAGTAGATGGTTAGACTCTCCCTACAATGAGCAGTTCTTC. Translation gives CASRWLDSPYNEQFF.

This clone came up once. The gene calls are TRBV14 and TRBJ2-1; 16 positions match TRBD2. The CDR3 consists of 18 residues. Germline V gene sequence: CDR1 SGHDN, CDR2 FVKESK. Unmatched junction bases numbered 7, after V lost 1 base and J lost 7 bases. Here the CDR3 DNA reads TGTGCCAGCAGCCAAGGGGGACTAGCGGGAGGGCCTTGGAATGAGCAGTTCTTC. Protein: CASSQGGLAGGPWNEQFF.

The V gene is TRBV5-4, the J gene TRBJ2-5; the D gene is possibly TRBD1 (6 bases). The germline V gene has CDR1 SGHNT and CDR2 YYREEE (reference sequence). V lost 3 bases to trimming and J lost 4 bases, with 10 bases between them. This CDR3 contains 13 residues. CDR3 protein: CASSSEQGETQYF. As DNA, the CDR3 is TGTGCCAGCAGCTCCGAACAGGGAGAGACCCAGTACTTC.

V and J are TRBV3-1 (or the pseudogene TRBV3-2) and TRBJ1-6; 7 nucleotides align to TRBD1. V shed 0 bases, J shed 10 bases, and the junction held 9 bases outside the gene matches. Germline loops: CDR1 LGHDT, CDR2 YNNKEL (reference sequence). The CDR3 length is 16 residues. The CDR3 is CASSQDMTGPSSPLHF. The CDR3 DNA is TGTGCCAGCAGCCAAGATATGACAGGGCCAAGCTCACCCCTCCACTTT.

The genes are TRBV7-9 and TRBJ2-1; the match to TRBD2 covers 14 bases. The CDR3 loop spans 18 amino acids. Looked up from germline, CDR1 is SEHNR and CDR2 is FQNEAQ (reference sequence). The junction had 6 bases not matched to a gene; V was cut back by 4 bases and J by 1 base. CDR3 in amino acids: CASSSSRLAGGSYNEQFF. The CDR3, as DNA: TGTGCCAGCAGCTCCTCGCGACTAGCGGGGGGGTCCTACAATGAGCAGTTCTTC.